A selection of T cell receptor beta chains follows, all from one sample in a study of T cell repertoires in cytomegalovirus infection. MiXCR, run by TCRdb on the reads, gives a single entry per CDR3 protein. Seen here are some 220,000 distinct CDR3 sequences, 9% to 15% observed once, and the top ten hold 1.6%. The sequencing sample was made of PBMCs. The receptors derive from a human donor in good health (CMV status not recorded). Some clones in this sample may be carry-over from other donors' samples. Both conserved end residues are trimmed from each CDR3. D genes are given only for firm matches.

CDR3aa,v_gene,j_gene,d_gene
ASNREIGYEQY,TRBV19,TRBJ2-7,NA
ASSPRTQQETQY,TRBV11-2,TRBJ2-5,NA
SVEDRRGLNIQY,TRBV29-1,TRBJ2-4,NA
ASRPTRSGSSYEQY,TRBV19,TRBJ2-7,NA
ASSLGTVNTGELF,TRBV27,TRBJ2-2,NA
ASSPGQGQLF,TRBV5-5,TRBJ1-4,TRBD1
ASSSPGGRERYGYT,TRBV28,TRBJ1-2,NA
ASRGPWDPTGETQY,TRBV7-2,TRBJ2-5,NA
ASSRDRGVGGANVLT,TRBV4-1,TRBJ2-6,TRBD1
ASSLDILAEAF,TRBV5-1,TRBJ1-1,NA
ASEEGRGGTQY,TRBV11-2,TRBJ2-5,NA
ASSLSIAEAF,TRBV28,TRBJ1-1,NA
ASSLRAARGRDGTEAF,TRBV27,TRBJ1-1,TRBD1